Sequencing of this T cell receptor (beta chain) was carried out in a study of technical replicates of blood from a few donors. The V and J ends lost 4 bases and 2 bases, in that order; junction bases with no gene match: 9. The CDR3 has 16 residues. Germline V gene data show CDR1 as SGHRS and CDR2 as YFSETQ. Libraries were prepared by immunoSEQ multiplex PCR; TCRdb keeps only in-frame clonotypes and omits some of them. The sample contains approximately 73,000 clones, around 90% of which appear only once. Material for sequencing was T cells isolated from PBMCs. The clonotype comes from a human donor in good health. The rearrangement joins TRBV5-1 to TRBJ2-5; 9 bases map to TRBD1. CDR3 bases: TGCGCCAGCAGCCACGCGGGACAGGGTGATCAAGAGACCCAGTACTTC. This gives the protein CASSHAGQGDQETQYF.